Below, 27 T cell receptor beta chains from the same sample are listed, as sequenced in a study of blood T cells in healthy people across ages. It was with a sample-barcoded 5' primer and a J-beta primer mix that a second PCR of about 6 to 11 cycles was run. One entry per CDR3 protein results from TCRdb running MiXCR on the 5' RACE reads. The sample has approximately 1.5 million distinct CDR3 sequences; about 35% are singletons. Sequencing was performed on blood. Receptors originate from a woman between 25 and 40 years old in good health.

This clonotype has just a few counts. The CDR3 is CASSQDAGGYGYTF. CDR3 bases: TGTGCCAGCAGCCAAGACGCCGGGGGCTATGGCTACACCTTC. The rearrangement joins TRBV14 to TRBJ1-2, with D perhaps TRBD1 (5 bases). V lost 0 bases and J 4 bases, leaving 9 bases between the germline ends. The CDR3 sequence is 14 residues long. The germline CDR1 and CDR2 sequences are SGHDN and FVKESK. Based on the CDR3 plus reference TRBV14 and TRBJ1-2, the full variable domain is EAGVTQFPSHSVIEKGQTVTLRCDPISGHDNLYWYRRVMGKEIKFLLHFVKESKQDESGMPNNRFLAERTGGTYSTLKVQPAELEDSGVYFCASSQDAGGYGYTFGSGTRLTVV.

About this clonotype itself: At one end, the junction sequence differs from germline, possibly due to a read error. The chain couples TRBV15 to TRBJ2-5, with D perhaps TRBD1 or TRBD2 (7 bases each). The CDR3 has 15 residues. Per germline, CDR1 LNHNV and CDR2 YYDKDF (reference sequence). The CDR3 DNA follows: TGTGCCACCAGCAGAACAGGGGAGGGGAAAGAGCCCCAGTACTTC. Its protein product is CATSRTGEGKEPQYF.

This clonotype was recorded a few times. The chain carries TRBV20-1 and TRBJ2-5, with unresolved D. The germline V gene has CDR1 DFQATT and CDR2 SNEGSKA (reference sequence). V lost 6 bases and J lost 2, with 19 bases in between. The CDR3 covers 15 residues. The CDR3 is CSAPNPSAQQETQYF. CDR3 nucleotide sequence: TGCAGTGCGCCGAATCCGTCCGCCCAACAAGAGACCCAGTACTTC.

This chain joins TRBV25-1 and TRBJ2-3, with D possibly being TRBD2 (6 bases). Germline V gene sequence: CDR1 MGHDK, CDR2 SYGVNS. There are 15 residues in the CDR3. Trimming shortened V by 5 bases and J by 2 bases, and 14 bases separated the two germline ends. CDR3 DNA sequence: TGTGCCAGCAGTCCCGGGGGAGTCGACACAGATACGCAGTATTTT. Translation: CASSPGGVDTDTQYF.

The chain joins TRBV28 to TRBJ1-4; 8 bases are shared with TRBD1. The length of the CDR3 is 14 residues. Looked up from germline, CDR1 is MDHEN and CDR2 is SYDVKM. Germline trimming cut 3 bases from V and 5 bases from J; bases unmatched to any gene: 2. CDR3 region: CASSFTGGNEKLFF. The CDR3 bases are TGTGCCAGCAGTTTTACAGGGGGGAATGAAAAACTGTTTTTT.

CDR3 amino acids: CATSDPPRTGEETQYF. CDR3 nucleotide sequence: TGTGCCACCAGTGACCCGCCCCGGACAGGCGAAGAGACCCAGTACTTC. This chain links TRBV24-1 with TRBJ2-5; TRBD1 agrees at 7 bases. J was trimmed by 3 bases and V by 4 bases; bases with no gene match: 10. Looked up from germline, CDR1 is KGHDR and CDR2 is SFDVKD. The CDR3 runs to 16 residues.

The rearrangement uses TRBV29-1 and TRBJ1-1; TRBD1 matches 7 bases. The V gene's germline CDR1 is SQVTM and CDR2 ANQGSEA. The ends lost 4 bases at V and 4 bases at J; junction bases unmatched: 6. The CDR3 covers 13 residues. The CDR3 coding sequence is TGCAGCGTTGTACAGGGGACGAGCACTGAAGCTTTCTTT. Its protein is CSVVQGTSTEAFF.

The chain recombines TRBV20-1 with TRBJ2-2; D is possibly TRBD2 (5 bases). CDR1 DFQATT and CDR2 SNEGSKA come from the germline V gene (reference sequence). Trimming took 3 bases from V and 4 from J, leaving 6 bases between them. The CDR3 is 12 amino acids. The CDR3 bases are TGCAGTGCTAGTGAGGGCACCGGGGAGCTGTTTTTT. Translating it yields CSASEGTGELFF.

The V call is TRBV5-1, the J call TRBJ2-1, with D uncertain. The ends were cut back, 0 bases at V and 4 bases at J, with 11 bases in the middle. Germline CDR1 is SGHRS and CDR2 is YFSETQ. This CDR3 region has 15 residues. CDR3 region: CASSLGLSKYNEQFF. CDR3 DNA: TGCGCCAGCAGCTTGGGTCTATCTAAATACAATGAGCAGTTCTTC.

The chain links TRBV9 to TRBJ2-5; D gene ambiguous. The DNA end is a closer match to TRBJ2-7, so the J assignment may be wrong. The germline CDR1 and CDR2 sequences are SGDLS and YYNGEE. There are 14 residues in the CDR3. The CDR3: CASSVAGRIHEQYF. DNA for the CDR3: TGTGCCAGCAGCGTAGCCGGCAGGATCCACGAGCAGTACTTC.

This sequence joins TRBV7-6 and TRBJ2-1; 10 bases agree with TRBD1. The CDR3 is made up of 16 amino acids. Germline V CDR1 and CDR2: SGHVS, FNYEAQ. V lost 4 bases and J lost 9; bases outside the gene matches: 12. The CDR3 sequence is CASSSLVIGTGAEQFF. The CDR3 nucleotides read TGTGCCAGCAGCTCCCTTGTTATCGGGACAGGGGCTGAGCAGTTCTTC. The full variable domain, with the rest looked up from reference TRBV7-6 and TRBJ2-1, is GAGVSQSPRYKVTKRGQDVALRCDPISGHVSLYWYRQALGQGPEFLTYFNYEAQQDKSGLPNDRFSAERPEGSISTLTIQRTEQRDSAMYRCASSSLVIGTGAEQFFGPGTRLTVL.

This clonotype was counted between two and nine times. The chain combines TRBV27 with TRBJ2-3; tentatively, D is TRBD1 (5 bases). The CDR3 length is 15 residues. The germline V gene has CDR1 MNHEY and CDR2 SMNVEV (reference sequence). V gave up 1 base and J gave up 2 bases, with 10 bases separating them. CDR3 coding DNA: TGTGCCAGCAGTTTATACAGGCCAGCCACAGATACGCAGTATTTT. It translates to CASSLYRPATDTQYF.

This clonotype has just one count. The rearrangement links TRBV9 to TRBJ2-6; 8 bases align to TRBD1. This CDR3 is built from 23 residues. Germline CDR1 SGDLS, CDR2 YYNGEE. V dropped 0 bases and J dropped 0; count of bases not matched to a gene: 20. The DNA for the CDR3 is TGTGCCAGCAGCGTAGGTCTTCTGGTGACTCGGGACAGGAAAAGCTCTGGGGCCAACGTCCTGACTTTC. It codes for CASSVGLLVTRDRKSSGANVLTF.

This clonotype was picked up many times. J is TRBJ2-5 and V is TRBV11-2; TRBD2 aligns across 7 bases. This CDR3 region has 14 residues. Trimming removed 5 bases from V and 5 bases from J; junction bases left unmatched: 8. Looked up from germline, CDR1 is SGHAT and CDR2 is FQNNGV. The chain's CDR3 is CASSPGTTGETQYF. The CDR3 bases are TGTGCCAGCAGCCCGGGGACTACCGGGGAGACCCAGTACTTC. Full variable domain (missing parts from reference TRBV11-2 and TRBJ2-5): EAGVAQSPRYKIIEKRQSVAFWCNPISGHATLYWYQQILGQGPKLLIQFQNNGVVDDSQLPKDRFSAERLKGVDSTLKIQPAKLEDSAVYLCASSPGTTGETQYFGPGTRLLVL.

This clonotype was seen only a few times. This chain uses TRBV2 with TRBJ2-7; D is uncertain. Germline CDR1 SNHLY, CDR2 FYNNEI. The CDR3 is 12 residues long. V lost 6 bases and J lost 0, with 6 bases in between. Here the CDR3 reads CASRGYSYEQYF. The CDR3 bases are TGTGCCAGCAGGGGCTACTCCTACGAGCAGTACTTC. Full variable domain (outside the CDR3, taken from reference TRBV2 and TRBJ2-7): EPEVTQTPSHQVTQMGQEVILRCVPISNHLYFYWYRQILGQKVEFLVSFYNNEISEKSEIFDDQFSVERPDGSNFTLKIRSTKLEDSAMYFCASRGYSYEQYFGPGTRLTVT.

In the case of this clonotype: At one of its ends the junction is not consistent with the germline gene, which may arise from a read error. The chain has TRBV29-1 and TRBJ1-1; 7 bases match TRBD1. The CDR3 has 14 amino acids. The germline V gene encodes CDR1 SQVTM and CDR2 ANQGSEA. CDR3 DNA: TGCGGCGTTGTTGGGGGACAGTTGAACACTGAAGCTTTCTTT. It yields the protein CGVVGGQLNTEAFF.

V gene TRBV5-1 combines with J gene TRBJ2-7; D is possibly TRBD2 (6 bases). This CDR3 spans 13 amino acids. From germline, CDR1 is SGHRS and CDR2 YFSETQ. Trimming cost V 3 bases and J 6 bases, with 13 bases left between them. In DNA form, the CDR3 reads TGCGCCAGCAGCTCGGAGGGTTTGGGCGAGCAGTACTTC. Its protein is CASSSEGLGEQYF.

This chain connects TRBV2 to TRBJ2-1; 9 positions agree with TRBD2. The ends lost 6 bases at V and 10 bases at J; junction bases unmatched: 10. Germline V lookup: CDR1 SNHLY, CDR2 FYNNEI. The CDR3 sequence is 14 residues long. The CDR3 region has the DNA TGTGCCAGCAGGGATGACATGACTAGCGGCGAGCAGTTCTTC. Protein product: CASRDDMTSGEQFF.

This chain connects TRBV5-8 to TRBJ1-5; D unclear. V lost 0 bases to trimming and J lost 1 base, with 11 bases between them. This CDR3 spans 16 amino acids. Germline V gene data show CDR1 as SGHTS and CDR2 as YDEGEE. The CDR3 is CASSLAIWASNQPQHF. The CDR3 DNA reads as TGTGCCAGCAGCTTGGCCATATGGGCGAGCAATCAGCCCCAGCATTTT.

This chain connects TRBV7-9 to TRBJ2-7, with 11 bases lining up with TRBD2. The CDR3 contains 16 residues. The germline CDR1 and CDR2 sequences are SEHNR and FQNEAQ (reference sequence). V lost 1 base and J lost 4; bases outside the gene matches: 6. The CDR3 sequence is CASSLEIAGGLYEQYF. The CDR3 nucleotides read TGTGCCAGCAGCTTAGAGATAGCGGGAGGGTTATACGAGCAGTACTTC.

This chain's CDR3 is CASSEKVGTGASYEQYF. As DNA, the CDR3 is TGTGCCAGCAGTGAAAAGGTCGGGACAGGGGCCTCCTACGAGCAGTACTTC. V gene TRBV6-1 combines with J gene TRBJ2-7, with 10 bases matching TRBD1. V lost 2 bases, J lost 0 bases, and 7 bases stayed unmatched. The V gene's germline CDR1 is MNHNS and CDR2 SASEGT. This CDR3 region has 17 residues.

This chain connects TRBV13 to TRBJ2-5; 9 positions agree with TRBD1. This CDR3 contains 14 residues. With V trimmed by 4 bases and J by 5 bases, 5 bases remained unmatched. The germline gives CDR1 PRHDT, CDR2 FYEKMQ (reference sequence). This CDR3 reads CASSSTGGVETQYF. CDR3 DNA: TGTGCCAGCAGCTCGACAGGGGGAGTTGAGACCCAGTACTTC.

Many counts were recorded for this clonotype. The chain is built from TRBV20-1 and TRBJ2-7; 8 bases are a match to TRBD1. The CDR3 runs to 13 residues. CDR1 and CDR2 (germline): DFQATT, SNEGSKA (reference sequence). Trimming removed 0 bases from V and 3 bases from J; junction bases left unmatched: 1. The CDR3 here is CSARETGDYEQYF. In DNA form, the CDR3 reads TGCAGTGCTAGAGAGACAGGGGACTACGAGCAGTACTTC.

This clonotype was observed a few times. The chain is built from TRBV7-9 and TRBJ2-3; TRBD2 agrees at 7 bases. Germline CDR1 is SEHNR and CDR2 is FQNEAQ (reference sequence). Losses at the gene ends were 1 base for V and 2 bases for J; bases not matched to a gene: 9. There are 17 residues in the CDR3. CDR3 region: CASSLDTGLRLTDTQYF. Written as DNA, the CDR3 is TGTGCCAGCAGCTTAGACACGGGACTACGGCTCACAGATACGCAGTATTTT. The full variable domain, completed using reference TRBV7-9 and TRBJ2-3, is DTGVSQNPRHKITKRGQNVTFRCDPISEHNRLYWYRQTLGQGPEFLTYFQNEAQLEKSRLLSDRFSAERPKGSFSTLEIQRTEQGDSAMYLCASSLDTGLRLTDTQYFGPGTRLTVL.

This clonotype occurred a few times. The CDR3 sequence is CSATITGANRSGQQYF. The CDR3 DNA reads TGCAGTGCTACGATTACGGGGGCAAACCGGTCTGGGCAGCAGTACTTC. The chain links TRBV20-1 to TRBJ2-7; tentatively, D is TRBD1 or TRBD2 (6 bases each). The CDR3 consists of 16 residues. CDR1 DFQATT and CDR2 SNEGSKA come from the germline V gene (reference sequence). V lost 4 bases, J lost 8 bases, and 27 bases lay in between.

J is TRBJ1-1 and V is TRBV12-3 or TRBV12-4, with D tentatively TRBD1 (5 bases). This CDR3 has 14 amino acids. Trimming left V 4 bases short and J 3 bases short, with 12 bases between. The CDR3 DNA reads TGTGCCAGCAGTTCAGACAGTTCATACACTGAAGCTTTCTTT. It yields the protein CASSSDSSYTEAFF.

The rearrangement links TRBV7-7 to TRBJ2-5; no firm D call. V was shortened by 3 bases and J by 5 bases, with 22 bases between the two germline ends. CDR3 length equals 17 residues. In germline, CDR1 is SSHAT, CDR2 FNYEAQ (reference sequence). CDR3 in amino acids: CASSLDAGRPSSETQYF. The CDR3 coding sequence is TGTGCCAGCAGCTTGGACGCCGGGCGCCCAAGCTCGGAGACCCAGTACTTC.